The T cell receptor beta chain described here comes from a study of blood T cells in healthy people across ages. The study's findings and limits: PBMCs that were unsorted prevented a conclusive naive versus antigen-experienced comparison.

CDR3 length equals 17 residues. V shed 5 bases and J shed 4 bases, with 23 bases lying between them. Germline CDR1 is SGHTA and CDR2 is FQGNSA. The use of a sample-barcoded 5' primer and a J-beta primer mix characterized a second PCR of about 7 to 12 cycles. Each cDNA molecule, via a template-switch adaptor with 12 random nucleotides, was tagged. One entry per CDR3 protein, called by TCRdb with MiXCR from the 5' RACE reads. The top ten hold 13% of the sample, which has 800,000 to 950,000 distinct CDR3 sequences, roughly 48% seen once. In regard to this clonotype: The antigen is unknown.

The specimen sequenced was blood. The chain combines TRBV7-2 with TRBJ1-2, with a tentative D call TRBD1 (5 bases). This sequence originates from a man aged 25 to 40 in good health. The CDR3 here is CASSPAGTRATRYGYTF. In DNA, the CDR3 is TGTGCCAGCAGCCCTGCCGGGACGAGGGCAACCCGCTATGGCTACACCTTC.